This entry concerns a single TCR beta chain. The V and J ends lost 4 bases and 8 bases respectively, with 18 bases between them. Germline V gene lookup returns CDR1 SGHRS and CDR2 YFSETQ. The CDR3 is 14 amino acids. The source of the sample is a study of blood T cell repertoires in COVID-19. Study-wide background: T cells, B-cell-depleted T cells, or PBMCs provided the cDNA or gDNA that served as material.

Original data processing: Estimation of nucleated cell counts relied on the amplification of reference gene primers. Assay: immunoSEQ multiplex PCR; the TCRdb copy retains only in-frame clones and omits some. D and trimming come from the DNA, and the V and J calls and clone size come from that table. The sample has some 120,000 clones, around 88% seen once. This chain links TRBV5-1 with TRBJ1-2; the D gene is possibly TRBD1 (5 bases). The sample taken for sequencing was peripheral blood. The TCR sequence derives from a woman aged 50 to 60 with active or convalescent COVID-19. CDR3: CASSRVVGEEGYTF. CDR3 nucleotide sequence: TGCGCCAGCAGCAGGGTCGTAGGGGAGGAAGGCTACACCTTC.